This TCR beta chain was documented in a study of identical twins. TCRdb processed the 5' RACE reads anew with MiXCR; each CDR3 protein has one entry. The sample has roughly 710,000 distinct CDR3 sequences; roughly 6.2% are singletons. CDR3 length: 16 amino acids. Losses at the gene ends were 2 bases for V and 2 bases for J; bases not matched to a gene: 2. CDR1 is SGHVS, CDR2 FQNEAQ, per germline. The source of this sequence is a man younger than 35 in good health. Sequencing was performed on naive T cells sorted from blood. The chain carries TRBV7-8 and TRBJ2-3; 12 positions agree with TRBD2. CDR3 region: CASSLRTSGDTDTQYF. The CDR3 DNA is TGTGCCAGCAGCTTAAGGACTAGCGGGGACACAGATACGCAGTATTTT.